This T cell receptor beta chain was documented in a study of shared clonotypes between healthy human individuals. In regard to this clone: Its target is unknown.

Authors' processing steps: Because ImmunoSEQ provided only junction sequences with no quality scores, the filtering differed. Sequenced by immunoSEQ multiplex PCR; TCRdb stores in-frame clones only, minus some. The D gene and trimming were derived from the DNA, and the V and J assignments and clone size from that table. The data hold over 2 million clones, with about 95% observed a single time. The study, taken as a whole, reports: Clonotypes shared by all four sorted-subset donors had higher generation probabilities than non-shared clonotypes.

CD45RO-negative, CCR7-positively selected cells formed the naive CD8 fraction, excluding terminally differentiated effector memory CD45RA+ cells. The CDR3 spans 15 residues. V was pared by 3 bases and J by 4 bases, with 6 bases of the junction left unmatched. Germline V gene sequence: CDR1 SGHRS, CDR2 YFSETQ. Material: naive CD8+ T cells sorted from blood. This clonotype was obtained from a man between 18 and 35 years old in good health. This chain uses TRBV5-1 with TRBJ2-7; TRBD1 aligns across 11 bases. CDR3 bases: TGCGCCAGCAGCTATCGGACAGGGGGCGTTTACGAGCAGTACTTC. It codes for CASSYRTGGVYEQYF.